The present entry profiles one T cell receptor beta chain with its context. Its antigen is as yet unknown. Libraries were prepared by immunoSEQ multiplex PCR; TCRdb keeps only in-frame clonotypes and omits some of them. Here the sample spans tens of thousands of clones, approximately 85% being singletons. Germline lookup yields CDR1 SGDLS and CDR2 YYNGEE. Trimming pared 0 bases from V and 2 bases from J, leaving 8 bases between. The CDR3 sequence is 14 residues long. This sample is part of a study of T cells in localized non-small cell lung cancer. Whole-study findings and limits: Adjacent lung exhibited a median of about 57 among the 100 most abundant tumor clones. Adjacent uninvolved lung had the highest clonality, suggesting focused antigen responses. Only one tumor region went through sequencing, so heterogeneity may still be there.

The specimen comprised peripheral blood, sampled before any cancer treatment. The clonotype originates from a female donor older than 55 with stage I lung adenocarcinoma. The gene calls are TRBV9 and TRBJ2-5; D unclear. The CDR3 sequence is CASSVEGSQETQYF. The CDR3 DNA sequence: TGTGCCAGCAGCGTAGAGGGTTCTCAAGAGACCCAGTACTTC.